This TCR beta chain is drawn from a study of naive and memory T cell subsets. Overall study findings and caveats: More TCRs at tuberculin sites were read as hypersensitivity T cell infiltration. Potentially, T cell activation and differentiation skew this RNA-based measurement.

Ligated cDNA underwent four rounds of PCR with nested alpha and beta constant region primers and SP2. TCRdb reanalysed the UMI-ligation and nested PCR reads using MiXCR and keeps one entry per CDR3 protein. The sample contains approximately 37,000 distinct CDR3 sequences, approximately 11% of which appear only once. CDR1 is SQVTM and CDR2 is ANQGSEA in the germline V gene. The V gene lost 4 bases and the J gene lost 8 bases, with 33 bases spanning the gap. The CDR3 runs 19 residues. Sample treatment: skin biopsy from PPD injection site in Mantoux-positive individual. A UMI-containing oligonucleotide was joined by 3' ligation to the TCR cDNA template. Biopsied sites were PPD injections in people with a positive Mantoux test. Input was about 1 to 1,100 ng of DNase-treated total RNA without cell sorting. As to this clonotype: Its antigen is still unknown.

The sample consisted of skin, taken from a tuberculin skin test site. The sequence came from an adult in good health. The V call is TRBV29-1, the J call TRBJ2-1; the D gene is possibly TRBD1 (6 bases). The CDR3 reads CSVAFPFQKMRQDRHEQFF. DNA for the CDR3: TGCAGCGTTGCTTTTCCCTTTCAAAAGATGAGGCAGGACAGACATGAGCAGTTCTTC.